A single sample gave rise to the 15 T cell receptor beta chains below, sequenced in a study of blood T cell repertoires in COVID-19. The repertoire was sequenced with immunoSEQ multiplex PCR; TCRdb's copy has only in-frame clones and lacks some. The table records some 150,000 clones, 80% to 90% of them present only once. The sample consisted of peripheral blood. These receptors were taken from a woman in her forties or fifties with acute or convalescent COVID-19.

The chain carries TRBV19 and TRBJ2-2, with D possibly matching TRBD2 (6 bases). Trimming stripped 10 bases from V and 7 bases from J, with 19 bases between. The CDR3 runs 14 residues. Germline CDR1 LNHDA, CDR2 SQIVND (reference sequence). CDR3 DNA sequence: TGTGCCACTAGACGGAGGGGCGAAGACGGGGAGCTGTTTTTT. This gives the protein CATRRRGEDGELFF.

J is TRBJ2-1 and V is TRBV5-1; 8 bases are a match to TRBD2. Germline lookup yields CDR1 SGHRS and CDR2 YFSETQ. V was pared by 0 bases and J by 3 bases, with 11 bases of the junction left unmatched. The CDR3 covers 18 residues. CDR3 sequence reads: CASSLAGVRLAGYNEQFF. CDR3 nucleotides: TGCGCCAGCAGCTTGGCCGGAGTCCGGCTAGCGGGCTACAATGAGCAGTTCTTC.

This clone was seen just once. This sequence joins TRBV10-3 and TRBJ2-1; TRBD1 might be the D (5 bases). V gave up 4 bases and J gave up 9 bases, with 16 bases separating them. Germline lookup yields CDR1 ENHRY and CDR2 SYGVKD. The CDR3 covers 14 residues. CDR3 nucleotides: TGTGCCATCAGTGGGCAGTGGACAACGTCTGAGCAGTTCTTC. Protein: CAISGQWTTSEQFF.

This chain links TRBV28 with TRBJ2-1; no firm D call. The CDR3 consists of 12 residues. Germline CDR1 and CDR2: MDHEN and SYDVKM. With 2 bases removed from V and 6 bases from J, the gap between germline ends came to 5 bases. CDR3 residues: CASSLNINEQFF. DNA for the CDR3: TGTGCCAGCAGTTTAAACATCAATGAGCAGTTCTTC.

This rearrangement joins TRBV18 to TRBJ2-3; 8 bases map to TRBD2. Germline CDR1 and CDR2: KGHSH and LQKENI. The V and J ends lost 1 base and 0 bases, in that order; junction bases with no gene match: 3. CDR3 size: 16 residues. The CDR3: CASSPRSGGSTDTQYF. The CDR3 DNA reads TGTGCCAGCTCACCACGGAGCGGGGGCAGCACAGATACGCAGTATTTT.

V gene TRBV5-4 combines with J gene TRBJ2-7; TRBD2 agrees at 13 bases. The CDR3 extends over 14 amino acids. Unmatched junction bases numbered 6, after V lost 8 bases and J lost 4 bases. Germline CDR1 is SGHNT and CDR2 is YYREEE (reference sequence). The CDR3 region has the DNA TGTGCCAGTACAACTAGCGGGGGGGCGTACGAGCAGTACTTC. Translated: CASTTSGGAYEQYF.

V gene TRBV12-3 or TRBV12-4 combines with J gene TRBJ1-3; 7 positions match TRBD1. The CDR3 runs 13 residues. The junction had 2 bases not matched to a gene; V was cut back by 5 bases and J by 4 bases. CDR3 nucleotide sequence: TGTGCCAGCAGTCCACAGGGGGGAAACACCATATATTTT. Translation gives CASSPQGGNTIYF.

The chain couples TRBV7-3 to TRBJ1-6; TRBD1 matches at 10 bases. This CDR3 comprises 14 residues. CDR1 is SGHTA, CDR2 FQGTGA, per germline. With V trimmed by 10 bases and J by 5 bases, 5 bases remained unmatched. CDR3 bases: TGTGCCAACACCGGGACAGGGGATAATTCACCCCTCCACTTT. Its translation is CANTGTGDNSPLHF.

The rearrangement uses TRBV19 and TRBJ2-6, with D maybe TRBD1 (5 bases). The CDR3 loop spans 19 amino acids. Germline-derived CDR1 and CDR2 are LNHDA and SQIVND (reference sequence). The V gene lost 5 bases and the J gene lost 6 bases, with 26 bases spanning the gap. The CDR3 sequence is CASSSRSQGTLGSANVLTF. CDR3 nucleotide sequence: TGTGCCAGTAGTTCGCGGTCTCAGGGAACTCTGGGGTCGGCCAACGTCCTGACTTTC. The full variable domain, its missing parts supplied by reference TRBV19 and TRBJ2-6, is DGGITQSPKYLFRKEGQNVTLSCEQNLNHDAMYWYRQDPGQGLRLIYYSQIVNDFQKGDIAEGYSVSREKKESFPLTVTSAQKNPTAFYLCASSSRSQGTLGSANVLTFGAGSRLTVL.

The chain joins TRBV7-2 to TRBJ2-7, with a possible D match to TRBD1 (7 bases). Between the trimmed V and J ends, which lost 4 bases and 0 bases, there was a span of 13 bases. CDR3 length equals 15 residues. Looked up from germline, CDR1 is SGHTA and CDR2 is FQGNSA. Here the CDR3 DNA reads TGTGCCAGCAGCTCGCAGGGGGGCAGCTCCTACGAGCAGTACTTC. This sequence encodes CASSSQGGSSYEQYF.

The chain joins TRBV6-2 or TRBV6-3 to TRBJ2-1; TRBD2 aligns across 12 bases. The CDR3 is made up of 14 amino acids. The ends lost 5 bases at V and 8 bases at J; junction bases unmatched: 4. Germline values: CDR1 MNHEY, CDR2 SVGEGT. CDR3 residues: CASSGLAGKDEQFF. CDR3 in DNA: TGTGCCAGCAGTGGACTAGCGGGGAAGGATGAGCAGTTCTTC.

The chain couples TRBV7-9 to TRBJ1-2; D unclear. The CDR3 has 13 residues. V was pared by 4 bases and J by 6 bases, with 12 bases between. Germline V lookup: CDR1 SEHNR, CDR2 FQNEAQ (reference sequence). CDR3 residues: CASSSSAGHGYTF. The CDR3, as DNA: TGTGCCAGCAGCTCCTCGGCTGGGCATGGCTACACCTTC.

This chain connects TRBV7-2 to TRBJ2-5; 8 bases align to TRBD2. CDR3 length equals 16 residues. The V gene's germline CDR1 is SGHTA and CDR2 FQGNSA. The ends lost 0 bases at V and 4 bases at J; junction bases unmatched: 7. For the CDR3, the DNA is TGTGCCAGCAGCTTAGCACCGGGAGGGCCTGGAGAGACCCAGTACTTC. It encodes CASSLAPGGPGETQYF.

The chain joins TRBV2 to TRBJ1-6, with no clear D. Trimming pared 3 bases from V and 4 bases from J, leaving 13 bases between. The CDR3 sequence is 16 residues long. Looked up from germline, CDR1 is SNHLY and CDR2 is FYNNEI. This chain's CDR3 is CASSDLGGGYNSPLHF. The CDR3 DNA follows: TGTGCCAGCAGTGATTTGGGCGGAGGTTATAATTCACCCCTCCACTTT.

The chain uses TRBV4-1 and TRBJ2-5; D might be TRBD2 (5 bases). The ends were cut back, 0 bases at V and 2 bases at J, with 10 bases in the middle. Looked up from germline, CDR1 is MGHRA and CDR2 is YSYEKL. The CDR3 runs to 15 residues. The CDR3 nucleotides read TGCGCCAGCAGCCAAGATCTGGTAGCGCAAGAGACCCAGTACTTC. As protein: CASSQDLVAQETQYF.